A selection of T cell receptor beta chains follows, all from one sample in a study of T cells in localized non-small cell lung cancer. This table comes from immunoSEQ multiplex PCR, and its TCRdb copy is limited to in-frame clones, with some not included. The sample has some 25,000 clones; around 88% are singletons. Material: peripheral blood, obtained before any cancer treatment. The source of these receptors is a male donor at least 60 years old with stage II squamous cell lung carcinoma. Both conserved end residues are part of each CDR3. A D gene is named only where the DNA matches it firmly. The size of a clone is reported for some rows only, either as once, few or many, or as a class for expanded clones.

J gene	clone size	D gene	V gene	CDR3 DNA	CDR3 protein
TRBJ2-3	NA	TRBD1	TRBV6-1	TGTGCCAGCAGTAAACAGGGGTCGGGCACAGATACGCAGTATTTT	CASSKQGSGTDTQYF
TRBJ2-7	NA	TRBD2	TRBV28	TGTGCCAGCTGGGGGGGAAGCAACGAGCAGTACTTC	CASWGGSNEQYF
TRBJ1-3	NA	NA	TRBV4-2	TGTGCCAGCAGCGGTGGACGGCCCAGCTCTGGAAACACCATATATTTT	CASSGGRPSSGNTIYF
TRBJ2-5	NA	NA	TRBV30	TGTGCCTGGCATAGACAGGGGCGGGGGGCCCAGTACTTC	CAWHRQGRGAQYF
TRBJ2-7	NA	NA	TRBV11-3	TGTGCCAGCAGCGTCCTCCCAGGCTCCGAGCAGTACTTC	CASSVLPGSEQYF
TRBJ2-6	NA	NA	TRBV19	TGTGCCAGTAACCTAGAGAGGGACCGGAGCTCTGGGGCCAACGTCCTGACTTTC	CASNLERDRSSGANVLTF
TRBJ1-3	NA	NA	TRBV6-1	TGTGCCAGCAGTGAACTTCGGTTGGGAGGGACTGGAAACACCATATATTTT	CASSELRLGGTGNTIYF
TRBJ1-2	NA	TRBD1	TRBV7-2	TGTGCCAGCAGCCCCGGGACAGAATTCTATGGCTACACCTTC	CASSPGTEFYGYTF
TRBJ1-1	NA	NA	TRBV19	TGTGCCAGTAGTATTGACAGCGCGGGGGGAACTGAAGCTTTCTTT	CASSIDSAGGTEAFF
TRBJ1-6	NA	NA	TRBV27	TGTGCCAGCAGTTTACGGGGGGCACGGGAATCACCCCTCCACTTT	CASSLRGARESPLHF
TRBJ1-2	NA	NA	TRBV2	TGTGCCAGCAGTGATAACCGGATGGGGTATGGCTACACCTTC	CASSDNRMGYGYTF
TRBJ2-2	NA	NA	TRBV7-7	TGTGCTAGCAGCTGGACAGCGAACACCGGGGAGCTGTTTTTT	CASSWTANTGELFF
TRBJ2-3	NA	TRBD2	TRBV9	TGTGCCAGCAGCGTAGGACTAGCGGGAACCTGGTCAGATACGCAGTATTTT	CASSVGLAGTWSDTQYF
TRBJ1-5	NA	NA	TRBV28	TGTGCCAGCAGTCCCGTGCCGGGGAGCGAGCCCCAGCATTTT	CASSPVPGSEPQHF
TRBJ2-1	NA	TRBD2	TRBV6-5	TGTGCCAGCAGTTACTCGGGACTATTCTACAATGAGCAGTTCTTC	CASSYSGLFYNEQFF
TRBJ1-1	NA	NA	TRBV30	TGTGCCTGGAGAACACCGAACACTGAAGCTTTCTTT	CAWRTPNTEAFF
TRBJ2-2	NA	TRBD2	TRBV5-1	TGCGCCAGCAGCGCGGGGGGTAGCTCCGGGGAGCTGTTTTTT	CASSAGGSSGELFF
TRBJ2-7	NA	TRBD2	TRBV19	TGTGCCAGCGGGGGGAGTCCCCAACCGTACGAGCAGTACTTC	CASGGSPQPYEQYF
TRBJ2-3	NA	NA	TRBV5-1	TGCGCCAGCAGCCCAGACACAGATACGCAGTATTTT	CASSPDTDTQYF
TRBJ1-4	NA	TRBD1	TRBV7-6	TGTGCCAGCAGCATCGGACAGGCTGAAAAACTGTTTTTT	CASSIGQAEKLFF
TRBJ1-1	NA	TRBD1	TRBV28	TGTGCCAGCAATCCAGGGGGTTTGAACACTGAAGCTTTCTTT	CASNPGGLNTEAFF
TRBJ2-7	NA	NA	TRBV7-2	TGTGCCAGCAGCTTAGTCCGGGGTGGCGAGCAGTACTTC	CASSLVRGGEQYF
TRBJ1-5	NA	NA	TRBV28	TGTGCCAGCAGTGCGTCAGGTAGCAATCAGCCCCAGCATTTT	CASSASGSNQPQHF
TRBJ2-1	NA	TRBD2	TRBV27	TGTGCCAGCACCCCTAGCGGGAGGCTCCATGAGCAGTTCTTC	CASTPSGRLHEQFF
TRBJ1-2	NA	NA	TRBV28	TGTGCCAGCAGTTTACCCCTTGGCGGGGGGTCAAGGGGCTACACCTTC	CASSLPLGGGSRGYTF
TRBJ1-1	NA	NA	TRBV6-6	TGTGCCAGCAGTTCCCCTGTCGTTGGGACGCGCGCTGAAGCTTTCTTT	CASSSPVVGTRAEAFF
TRBJ2-1	NA	TRBD2	TRBV7-7	TGTGCTAGCAGCGGAGGACTAGCGGGAGATGAGCAGTTCTTC	CASSGGLAGDEQFF
TRBJ1-2	NA	TRBD1	TRBV6-6	TGTGCCAGCAGTTCTGCTGACAGGGGAAACTATGGCTACACCTTC	CASSSADRGNYGYTF
TRBJ1-6	few	NA	TRBV27	TGTGCCAGCAGTTTAGCGGGCTCCTATAATTCACCCCTCCACTTT	CASSLAGSYNSPLHF
TRBJ1-2	NA	TRBD1	TRBV19	TGTGCCAGTAGCCTCCGGGACAGGGGAAATGGCTACACCTTC	CASSLRDRGNGYTF
TRBJ2-2	few	NA	TRBV19	TGTGCCAGTAGTGTGACAGGAACTAACACCGGGGAGCTGTTTTTT	CASSVTGTNTGELFF
TRBJ1-5	few	NA	TRBV5-8	TGTGCCAGCAGAGGGTCAGGCAATCAGCCCCAGCATTTT	CASRGSGNQPQHF
TRBJ2-3	NA	TRBD2	TRBV19	TGTGCCAGTAGTACCCAGCCGGGCGGGGGGGCTACAGATACGCAGTATTTT	CASSTQPGGGATDTQYF
TRBJ2-3	once	NA	TRBV9	TGTGCCAGCAGCGTACGACTTAGCACAGATACGCAGTATTTT	CASSVRLSTDTQYF
TRBJ2-3	NA	NA	TRBV6-1	TGTGCCAGCAGGACCGGGCCCCTCACAGATACGCAGTATTTT	CASRTGPLTDTQYF
TRBJ2-1	NA	TRBD1	TRBV9	TGTGCCAGCAGCGTAGCCCTGGGACAGGGGAACAATGAGCAGTTCTTC	CASSVALGQGNNEQFF
TRBJ1-1	NA	TRBD1	TRBV28	TGTGCCAGCAGGGAGGGGGCCGACACTGAAGCTTTCTTT	CASREGADTEAFF
TRBJ1-5	NA	NA	TRBV5-5	TGTGCCAGCAGCTTGTCGTTCGGCAATCAGCCCCAGCATTTT	CASSLSFGNQPQHF
TRBJ2-3	NA	NA	TRBV5-4	TGTGCCAGCAGCTTGGAGGGGGGGGCCGGGCGTACGCAGTATTTT	CASSLEGGAGRTQYF
TRBJ2-7	few	NA	TRBV6-1	TGTGCCAGCAGTGAAGCGATAGGGGTTCGGTACGAGCAGTACTTC	CASSEAIGVRYEQYF
TRBJ2-7	once	NA	TRBV7-9	TGTGCCAGCAGCTCGACTCATCTCTTCGGCGAGCAGTACTTC	CASSSTHLFGEQYF
TRBJ1-2	NA	NA	TRBV19	TGTGCCAGTACCGGACTCCTGGGGGAACGGTATCGGTATGGCTACACCTTC	CASTGLLGERYRYGYTF
TRBJ2-2	NA	TRBD1	TRBV5-1	TGCGCCAGCACCGGAACAGGGGACACCGGGGAGCTGTTTTTT	CASTGTGDTGELFF
TRBJ1-2	NA	NA	TRBV5-8	TGTGCCAGCAGCTCGTTAATGGGAGGCTATGGCTACACCTTC	CASSSLMGGYGYTF
TRBJ1-1	NA	NA	TRBV28	TGTGCCAGCAGTTTAGGGCGGACTGAAGCTTTCTTT	CASSLGRTEAFF
TRBJ2-1	NA	NA	TRBV6-6	TGTGCCAGCAGTTACGGGGGCGGCTCCTACAATGAGCAGTTCTTC	CASSYGGGSYNEQFF
TRBJ1-1	few	NA	TRBV7-9	TGTGCCAGCAGCTTAGACGGTAAGGGTGGTGCTTTCTTT	CASSLDGKGGAFF
TRBJ2-7	NA	TRBD2	TRBV27	TGTGCCAGCGGCGGACTAGCTTCTGCCTACGAGCAGTACTTC	CASGGLASAYEQYF
TRBJ1-6	NA	TRBD1	TRBV6-5	TGTGCCAGCAGTTACAGACAGGGGCCCCTCCACTTT	CASSYRQGPLHF
TRBJ1-2	NA	NA	TRBV18	TGTGCCAGCTCACCTGTGGGGGCTTCAGGGGACTATGGCTACACCTTC	CASSPVGASGDYGYTF
TRBJ2-3	NA	NA	TRBV28	TGTGCCAGCAGGAGTACAGATACGCAGTATTTT	CASRSTDTQYF
TRBJ2-5	NA	NA	TRBV7-3	TGTGCCAGCAGCTTACCAGGGGCGCAAACCCAGTACTTC	CASSLPGAQTQYF
TRBJ2-7	NA	NA	TRBV23-1	TGCGCCAGCACCCTCTCTCGGAGGGCCGCCTACGAGCAGTACTTC	CASTLSRRAAYEQYF